This T cell receptor (beta chain) was captured by sequencing in a study of blood T cell repertoires in COVID-19. Per the study methods: Reference gene primer amplification gave estimated nucleated cell counts. Only in-frame clones appear in the TCRdb table, and some are missing; sequencing was by immunoSEQ multiplex PCR. D and trimming were read from the DNA, whereas the V and J calls and clone size are those reported in that table. The table includes over 250,000 clones, roughly 85% detected once. The CDR3 consists of 17 residues. Germline V gene data show CDR1 as MDHEN and CDR2 as SYDVKM. Unmatched junction bases numbered 10, after V lost 6 bases and J lost 4 bases.

The J gene is TRBJ2-1, the V gene TRBV28; TRBD2 matches 12 bases. Sample: peripheral blood. The TCR was taken from a woman aged 45-65 years who had recovered from COVID-19. CDR3 amino acids: CASSQASGGAQYNEQFF. The CDR3 DNA sequence: TGTGCCAGCAGCCAGGCTAGCGGGGGGGCCCAATACAATGAGCAGTTCTTC.